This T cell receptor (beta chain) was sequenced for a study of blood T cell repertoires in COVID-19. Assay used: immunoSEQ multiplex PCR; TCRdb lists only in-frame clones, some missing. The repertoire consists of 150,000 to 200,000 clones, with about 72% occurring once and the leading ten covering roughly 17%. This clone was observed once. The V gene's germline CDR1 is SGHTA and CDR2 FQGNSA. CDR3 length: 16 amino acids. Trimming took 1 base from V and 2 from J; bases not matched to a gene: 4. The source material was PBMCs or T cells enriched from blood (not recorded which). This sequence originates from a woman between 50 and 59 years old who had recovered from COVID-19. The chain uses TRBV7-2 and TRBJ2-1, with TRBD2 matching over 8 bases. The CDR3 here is CASSLVVGGAYNEQFF. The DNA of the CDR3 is TGTGCCAGCAGCTTAGTCGTCGGGGGGGCCTACAATGAGCAGTTCTTC.